This T cell receptor (beta chain) appears in the sequencing data of a study of shared clonotypes between healthy human individuals. This clone was seen a handful of times. Antigen specificity is unknown. The same CDR3 can be traced to other DNA sequences in this sample. The study's findings and limits: Large sequencing depth failed to make sorted-subset sequencing complete, rarefaction showed. Estimated richness was generally greater in naive than memory subsets.

Profiling relied on immunoSEQ multiplex PCR, and the TCRdb table lists in-frame clones only, not all of them. Of about 2,500,000 clones listed, around 94% are singletons. The receptor comes from a man between 18 and 35 years old in good health. Source material: naive CD4+ T cells sorted from blood. Subset reported: CD45RA+ positively selected.

The CDR3 loop is CASSLEGAKNIQYF. CDR3 DNA: TGCGCCAGCAGCTTGGAGGGAGCCAAAAACATTCAGTACTTC. The J gene is TRBJ2-4, the V gene TRBV5-1, with D unresolved. This CDR3 spans 14 amino acids. Trimming cost V 0 bases and J 0 bases, with 4 bases left between them. Germline CDR1 SGHRS, CDR2 YFSETQ.